This paragraph covers one T cell receptor (beta chain) sequence. Its antigen remains unknown. Likely a read error: the CDR3 ends without its conserved phenylalanine or tryptophan. This sample was taken from a study of glioma-infiltrating T cells. Germline V gives CDR1 MNHGY, CDR2 SVAAGI. The CDR3 runs to 12 residues. V shed 3 bases and J shed 7 bases, with 9 bases lying between them. Amplification of TCR alpha and beta CDR3 regions from RNA used iRepertoire nested multiplex PCR. Tissue mRNA or PBMC total RNA, about 95-450 ng, went into one-step reverse transcription and amplification. Using its own MiXCR run on the multiplex PCR reads, TCRdb lists one record per CDR3 protein. The sample has more than 85,000 distinct CDR3 sequences, about 25% seen once; the top ten hold about 30%. General study results and limits: Only very few CDR3 sequences appeared in both tissue and blood. Above-expected tissue-blood divergence occurred in all gliomas, most in low-grade ones.

The chain joins TRBV6-9 to TRBJ1-1; D unclear. Sample: glioma tissue, nonneoplastic brain tissue, or PBMCs (not recorded which). This clonotype was sampled from a human donor with low-grade glioma or glioblastoma, undergoing nonglioma brain surgery, or in good health (not recorded which). CDR3 loop: CASSYKQFEAFC. The CDR3 nucleotides are TGTGCCAGCAGTTACAAACAGTTTGAAGCTTTCTGT.